The present entry profiles one TCR beta chain with its context. Assay used: immunoSEQ multiplex PCR; TCRdb lists only in-frame clones, some missing. The sample lists some 700,000 clones, around nine tenths occurring once. The data were obtained in a study of shared T cell receptors in the human thymus. The CDR3 is 18 residues long. The V gene end was trimmed by 4 bases and the J gene end by 0 bases; junction bases not matched to a gene: 13. Per germline, CDR1 LGHNA and CDR2 YNFKEQ. These data are also associated with another study on human thymus T cells. That paper adds: Related studies found that unrelated individuals share highly overlapping thymic repertoires.

The source is a boy under three years old with a congenital heart defect. The chain has TRBV4-2 and TRBJ2-3, with 7 nucleotides matching TRBD2. Source material: thymocytes. CDR3 sequence (DNA): TGTGCCAGCAGCCCCCACGTTGCGGGGGATTCTAGCACAGATACGCAGTATTTT. This translates into CASSPHVAGDSSTDTQYF.